This passage covers 31 T cell receptor beta chains from one sample sequenced in a study of shared clonotypes between healthy human individuals. Naive-designated CD8 cells lacked CD45RO, were positively enriched for CCR7, and omitted terminally differentiated effector memory CD45RA+ cells. Clones were sequenced by immunoSEQ multiplex PCR, and TCRdb holds only the in-frame ones, with some missing. The sample has hundreds of thousands of clones; about 91% are singletons. Sequenced input: naive CD8+ T cells sorted from blood. These receptor sequences come from a young man in good health.

This rearrangement joins TRBV27 to TRBJ1-5; possible D gene TRBD1, 6 bases. Trimming shortened V by 5 bases and J by 4 bases, and 18 bases separated the two germline ends. CDR1 is MNHEY, CDR2 SMNVEV, per germline (reference sequence). CDR3 length: 16 residues. The CDR3 loop reads CASSRRGEWGNQPQHF. The CDR3 region has the DNA TGTGCCAGCAGTAGAAGGGGGGAGTGGGGGAATCAGCCCCAGCATTTT.

This clone was recorded only once. The rearrangement links TRBV9 to TRBJ1-1; 11 bases are a match to TRBD1. Germline V gene sequence: CDR1 SGDLS, CDR2 YYNGEE. The CDR3 is made up of 14 amino acids. J lost 4 bases, V lost 7 bases, and 6 bases had no gene match. In nucleotides, the CDR3 is TGTGCCAGCGACTTGGGGACAGGGGGCACTGAAGCTTTCTTT. As protein: CASDLGTGGTEAFF. The whole variable domain, remainder taken from reference TRBV9 and TRBJ1-1, is DSGVTQTPKHLITATGQRVTLRCSPRSGDLSVYWYQQSLDQGLQFLIQYYNGEERAKGNILERFSAQQFPDLHSELNLSSLELGDSALYFCASDLGTGGTEAFFGQGTRLTVV.

The CDR3 DNA sequence: TGTGCCAGCAGTGGTGGGACGGGGGTACGGCCCCAGCATTTT. This translates into CASSGGTGVRPQHF. The J gene is TRBJ1-5, the V gene TRBV28; D is possibly TRBD1 (5 bases). This CDR3 spans 14 amino acids. Trimming left V 5 bases short and J 9 bases short, with 17 bases between. Germline V lookup: CDR1 MDHEN, CDR2 SYDVKM.

CDR3: CASSLKDLLSYEQYF. The CDR3 coding sequence is TGTGCCAGCAGTCTCAAGGACTTGCTATCCTACGAGCAGTACTTC. J is TRBJ2-7 and V is TRBV28; a weak D match, TRBD2 (5 bases). CDR3 length: 15 residues. In germline, CDR1 is MDHEN, CDR2 SYDVKM. V gave up 5 bases and J gave up 1 base, with 15 bases separating them.

The chain joins TRBV11-3 to TRBJ2-7; tentative D call: TRBD1 (6 bases). Between the trimmed V and J ends, which lost 0 bases and 3 bases, there was a span of 9 bases. The CDR3 runs 14 residues. CDR1 is SGHNT, CDR2 YENEEA, per germline. The CDR3 sequence: CASSLDPGDYEQYF. CDR3 nucleotides: TGTGCCAGCAGCTTAGACCCAGGGGACTACGAGCAGTACTTC.

The rearrangement uses TRBV9 and TRBJ2-7; D gene unclear. Per the germline V gene, CDR1 is SGDLS and CDR2 is YYNGEE. The CDR3 totals 15 residues. The V end lost 2 bases, the J end lost 4 bases, and 16 bases lay between the germline ends. The CDR3 loop reads CASSVGSFGVYEQYF. CDR3 sequence (DNA): TGTGCCAGCAGCGTCGGATCCTTTGGGGTTTACGAGCAGTACTTC.

The chain uses TRBV27 and TRBJ2-1; D possibly uses TRBD1 or TRBD2 (6 bases each). This CDR3 is built from 15 residues. V dropped 5 bases and J dropped 9 bases, with 20 bases sitting between them. CDR1 MNHEY and CDR2 SMNVEV come from the germline V gene (reference sequence). The CDR3 bases are TGTGCCAGCAGTCGAACGACAGGAGCGGGCAGTGAGCAGTTCTTC. Translated: CASSRTTGAGSEQFF.

The rearrangement links TRBV7-8 to TRBJ2-7; 9 bases align to TRBD2. J gave up 1 base and V 5 bases, and 6 bases lay outside the gene matches. The length of the CDR3 is 15 residues. Germline CDR1 SGHVS, CDR2 FQNEAQ. CDR3 residues: CASSQLAGASYEQYF. The CDR3 DNA sequence: TGTGCCAGCAGCCAGTTAGCGGGAGCGTCCTACGAGCAGTACTTC. Full variable domain (rest looked up from reference TRBV7-8 and TRBJ2-7): GAGVSQSPRYKVAKRGQDVALRCDPISGHVSLFWYQQALGQGPEFLTYFQNEAQLDKSGLPSDRFFAERPEGSVSTLKIQRTQQEDSAVYLCASSQLAGASYEQYFGPGTRLTVT.

CDR3 in amino acids: CASSLWGKGRDSPYEQYF. The CDR3 bases are TGCGCCAGCAGCTTGTGGGGGAAGGGCCGGGACAGCCCCTACGAGCAGTACTTC. This chain joins TRBV5-1 and TRBJ2-7, with 7 bases identical to TRBD1. CDR3 length equals 18 residues. V lost 1 base and J lost 2; bases outside the gene matches: 15. Germline loops: CDR1 SGHRS, CDR2 YFSETQ. Variable domain in full (rest from reference TRBV5-1 and TRBJ2-7): KAGVTQTPRYLIKTRGQQVTLSCSPISGHRSVSWYQQTPGQGLQFLFEYFSETQRNKGNFPGRFSGRQFSNSRSEMNVSTLELGDSALYLCASSLWGKGRDSPYEQYFGPGTRLTVT.

This clone was detected only once. The chain carries TRBV7-9 and TRBJ2-7; no definite D call. V was clipped by 1 base and J by 5 bases, with 6 bases between them. Per the germline V gene, CDR1 is SEHNR and CDR2 is FQNEAQ (reference sequence). The CDR3 has 12 residues. Here the CDR3 reads CASSLGRNEQYF. The CDR3 DNA is TGTGCCAGCAGCTTAGGACGGAACGAGCAGTACTTC.

The V and J genes are TRBV28 and TRBJ1-5, with 7 bases identical to TRBD1. Germline V gene sequence: CDR1 MDHEN, CDR2 SYDVKM. J gave up 5 bases and V 8 bases, and 12 bases lay outside the gene matches. CDR3 length equals 15 residues. This CDR3 is CASHKMTGRDQPQHF. DNA of the CDR3: TGTGCCAGCCACAAAATGACAGGGCGGGATCAGCCCCAGCATTTT. The full variable domain, rest sourced from reference TRBV28 and TRBJ1-5, is DVKVTQSSRYLVKRTGEKVFLECVQDMDHENMFWYRQDPGLGLRLIYFSYDVKMKEKGDIPEGYSVSREKKERFSLILESASTNQTSMYLCASHKMTGRDQPQHFGDGTRLSIL.

This clone was recorded only once. The rearrangement links TRBV10-3 to TRBJ2-1, with a possible D match to TRBD1 (6 bases). The germline V gene has CDR1 ENHRY and CDR2 SYGVKD. The CDR3 spans 11 residues. The V and J ends lost 11 bases and 8 bases respectively, with 13 bases between them. The CDR3 region has the DNA TGTGCCGTAATAAAGGGGGATGAGCAGTTCTTC. Amino acid sequence: CAVIKGDEQFF.

The chain has TRBV29-1 and TRBJ2-5, with D hard to call. From germline, CDR1 is SQVTM and CDR2 ANQGSEA. The CDR3 is made up of 11 amino acids. V lost 4 bases, J lost 5 bases, and 8 bases lay in between. DNA for the CDR3: TGCAGCGTTGTTATCGGGGAGACCCAGTACTTC. This sequence encodes CSVVIGETQYF.

The chain links TRBV10-3 to TRBJ2-3, with a tentative D call TRBD1 (5 bases). CDR3 length: 14 residues. Per the germline V gene, CDR1 is ENHRY and CDR2 is SYGVKD. V lost 6 bases and J 1 base, leaving 11 bases between the germline ends. The DNA for the CDR3 is TGTGCCATCAGCGATTTAGGGGGCACAGATACGCAGTATTTT. Protein sequence: CAISDLGGTDTQYF.

The chain couples TRBV7-2 to TRBJ2-5; TRBD2 matches at 12 bases. Germline assignment: CDR1 SGHTA and CDR2 FQGNSA. The CDR3 runs 18 residues. The V gene end was trimmed by 0 bases and the J gene end by 5 bases; junction bases not matched to a gene: 10. The CDR3 DNA reads as TGTGCCAGCAGCTTAGCCACTAGCGGGAGGACCTTGGGGGAGACCCAGTACTTC. This translates into CASSLATSGRTLGETQYF.

The V gene is TRBV7-9, the J gene TRBJ2-7; D unclear. CDR1 is SEHNR, CDR2 FQNEAQ, per germline (reference sequence). V lost 2 bases to trimming and J lost 2 bases, with 7 bases between them. This CDR3 has 13 residues. The CDR3 DNA is TGTGCCAGCAGCTTAAGGAGCACCTACGAGCAGTACTTC. Protein: CASSLRSTYEQYF.

The chain has TRBV4-3 and TRBJ2-5; TRBD1 agrees at 7 bases. Trimming took 0 bases from V and 8 from J; bases not matched to a gene: 15. The germline gives CDR1 LGHNA, CDR2 YSLEER. This CDR3 has 17 amino acids. CDR3 nucleotide sequence: TGCGCCAGCAGCCAAGATGTACAGGGGCTGTCAAGAGAAACCCAGTACTTC. Residues: CASSQDVQGLSRETQYF.

The V call is TRBV19, the J call TRBJ2-5; D perhaps matches TRBD1 (6 bases). Trimming took off 5 bases at V and 11 bases at J, with 18 bases between the two ends. Germline CDR1 reads LNHDA; CDR2 reads SQIVND (reference sequence). The CDR3 runs 13 residues. The CDR3 nucleotides are TGTGCCAGTAGTCTCCCAGGGGCGGAGGAGCAGTACTTC. Its protein product is CASSLPGAEEQYF.

CDR3 nucleotides: TGTGCCAGCAGTTACGTTAGGAACAATGAGCAGTTCTTC. Translated: CASSYVRNNEQFF. This chain joins TRBV6-6 and TRBJ2-1; D is ambiguous. The CDR3 consists of 13 residues. Trimming shortened V by 2 bases and J by 5 bases, and 7 bases separated the two germline ends. CDR1 and CDR2 from the germline V gene are MNHNY and SVGAGI (reference sequence).

The V gene is TRBV5-1, the J gene TRBJ2-2, with D possibly being TRBD1 (5 bases). V was trimmed by 0 bases and J by 9 bases, leaving 6 bases between them. This CDR3 is built from 12 residues. CDR1 SGHRS and CDR2 YFSETQ come from the germline V gene. The CDR3 region is CASSLGGWELFF. The CDR3 DNA reads as TGCGCCAGCAGCTTGGGGGGCTGGGAGCTGTTTTTT.

V gene TRBV9 combines with J gene TRBJ2-3, with no clear D. Germline CDR1 and CDR2: SGDLS and YYNGEE. Trimming pared 3 bases from V and 2 bases from J, leaving 16 bases between. The CDR3 covers 16 residues. The CDR3 DNA reads TGTGCCAGCAGCGCCGTTTCGATCGAGTACACAGATACGCAGTATTTT. Encoded protein: CASSAVSIEYTDTQYF.

The V and J genes are TRBV19 and TRBJ2-1; 7 nucleotides match TRBD2. The CDR3 loop spans 14 amino acids. The germline V gene encodes CDR1 LNHDA and CDR2 SQIVND (reference sequence). Trimming removed 6 bases from V and 5 bases from J; junction bases left unmatched: 7. The CDR3 is CASSHGGRHNEQFF. CDR3 nucleotides: TGTGCCAGTAGCCACGGGGGGAGACACAATGAGCAGTTCTTC. The full variable domain, rest sourced from reference TRBV19 and TRBJ2-1, is DGGITQSPKYLFRKEGQNVTLSCEQNLNHDAMYWYRQDPGQGLRLIYYSQIVNDFQKGDIAEGYSVSREKKESFPLTVTSAQKNPTAFYLCASSHGGRHNEQFFGPGTRLTVL.

V is TRBV27 and J is TRBJ2-7; the D is unclear. The V gene lost 2 bases and the J gene lost 4 bases, with 15 bases spanning the gap. The V gene's germline CDR1 is MNHEY and CDR2 SMNVEV (reference sequence). The CDR3 runs to 15 residues. As DNA, the CDR3 is TGTGCCAGCAGTTTAGGTAGGCAGACGACTTACGAGCAGTACTTC. This sequence encodes CASSLGRQTTYEQYF.

This clone has a single count. The chain combines TRBV27 with TRBJ2-1, with 12 nucleotides matching TRBD2. From germline, CDR1 is MNHEY and CDR2 SMNVEV (reference sequence). Trimming at V came to 8 bases and at J to 1 base, leaving 9 bases not matched to a gene. CDR3 length equals 17 residues. CDR3 DNA: TGTGCCAGCGGAACTAGCGGGAGGAGACCTTCCTACAATGAGCAGTTCTTC. This codes for CASGTSGRRPSYNEQFF.

This sequence joins TRBV7-9 and TRBJ1-1, with 7 bases identical to TRBD1. This CDR3 comprises 15 residues. V lost 5 bases to trimming and J lost 0 bases; unmatched junction nucleotides: 6. Germline V lookup: CDR1 SEHNR, CDR2 FQNEAQ (reference sequence). In DNA form, the CDR3 reads TGTGCCAGCAGCAAAAACAGGGGAGTGAACACTGAAGCTTTCTTT. Its protein product is CASSKNRGVNTEAFF.

This clone was recorded only once. The chain carries TRBV11-2 and TRBJ2-1, with TRBD1 as a possible D gene (6 bases). Germline CDR1 SGHAT, CDR2 FQNNGV. The CDR3 length is 16 residues. V lost 8 bases and J lost 0, with 17 bases in between. The CDR3 loop is CASEGTRGVSYNEQFF. The CDR3 nucleotides are TGTGCCAGCGAGGGGACCAGGGGCGTCTCCTACAATGAGCAGTTCTTC.

The genes are TRBV19 and TRBJ2-1, with TRBD1 identical over 11 bases. After removal of 3 bases from V and 1 base from J, the junction contained 8 bases not matched to a gene. This CDR3 has 18 amino acids. Germline CDR1 is LNHDA and CDR2 is SQIVND (reference sequence). CDR3 loop: CASSIQDRGHLSYNEQFF. The CDR3 DNA sequence: TGTGCCAGTAGTATTCAGGACAGGGGGCATCTTTCCTACAATGAGCAGTTCTTC. Based on the CDR3 plus reference TRBV19 and TRBJ2-1, the full variable domain is DGGITQSPKYLFRKEGQNVTLSCEQNLNHDAMYWYRQDPGQGLRLIYYSQIVNDFQKGDIAEGYSVSREKKESFPLTVTSAQKNPTAFYLCASSIQDRGHLSYNEQFFGPGTRLTVL.

A single count supports this clone. The rearrangement links TRBV7-9 to TRBJ2-5, with TRBD1 identical over 10 bases. V was pared by 4 bases and J by 2 bases, with 4 bases of the junction left unmatched. The germline CDR1 and CDR2 sequences are SEHNR and FQNEAQ (reference sequence). There are 15 residues in the CDR3. The CDR3 sequence: CASSSGQGEQETQYF. The CDR3 DNA is TGTGCCAGCAGCTCTGGACAGGGGGAGCAAGAGACCCAGTACTTC. Using reference TRBV7-9 and TRBJ2-5 for the parts outside the CDR3, the full variable domain is DTGVSQNPRHKITKRGQNVTFRCDPISEHNRLYWYRQTLGQGPEFLTYFQNEAQLEKSRLLSDRFSAERPKGSFSTLEIQRTEQGDSAMYLCASSSGQGEQETQYFGPGTRLLVL.

The V gene is TRBV5-6, the J gene TRBJ1-5, with D unresolved. The germline V and J ends were trimmed by 0 bases and 4 bases, with 11 bases remaining between them. CDR3 length: 15 residues. Germline CDR1 reads SGHDT; CDR2 reads YYEEEE. CDR3 in amino acids: CASSLAPEVNQPQHF. The CDR3 DNA reads TGTGCCAGCAGCTTGGCCCCGGAGGTGAATCAGCCCCAGCATTTT.

V gene TRBV5-1 combines with J gene TRBJ2-7; maybe TRBD2 (6 bases). There are 15 residues in the CDR3. Germline V CDR1 and CDR2: SGHRS, YFSETQ. Trimming stripped 0 bases from V and 0 bases from J, with 10 bases between. CDR3 in amino acids: CASSLGRDGSYEQYF. The CDR3 region has the DNA TGCGCCAGCAGCTTGGGGCGGGACGGCTCCTACGAGCAGTACTTC. Full variable domain (missing parts from reference TRBV5-1 and TRBJ2-7): KAGVTQTPRYLIKTRGQQVTLSCSPISGHRSVSWYQQTPGQGLQFLFEYFSETQRNKGNFPGRFSGRQFSNSRSEMNVSTLELGDSALYLCASSLGRDGSYEQYFGPGTRLTVT.

V usage is TRBV7-8 and J usage is TRBJ2-7; perhaps TRBD1 as D (6 bases). This CDR3 spans 19 amino acids. The ends were cut back, 1 base at V and 3 bases at J, with 25 bases in the middle. Germline loops: CDR1 SGHVS, CDR2 FQNEAQ. The chain's CDR3 is CASSLGWQDSGQLFYEQYF. CDR3 in DNA: TGTGCCAGCAGCTTAGGATGGCAGGATTCCGGACAGTTATTCTACGAGCAGTACTTC.